This paragraph reports one T cell receptor beta chain. Its antigen is still unknown. These data are taken from a study of beta chain features in type 1 diabetes. A single heparinised draw of around 110 mL on average was taken per donor. CD4+ naive, central memory, regulatory and stem cell-like memory subsets were isolated by sorting on CD45RO/CCR7/CD25/CD127/CD95/CD27. V was shortened by 4 bases and J by 1 base, with 11 bases between the two germline ends. CDR1 is ENHRY, CDR2 SYGVKD, per germline. This CDR3 has 15 residues. TCRB transcripts that were expressed got sequenced, as all of the isolated RNA had been reverse transcribed. Here immunoSEQ multiplex PCR was the method, and the copy in TCRdb shows in-frame clones only, minus some. In the table there are under 450,000 clones, about 14% of which are singletons. Study results and caveats: It was among patients, rather than healthy donors, that naive, central memory and Treg TCRB repertoires appeared more similar. Patients with Type 1 diabetes showed moderately but significantly shorter TCRB CDR3s in all four CD4+ subsets.

The rearrangement links TRBV10-3 to TRBJ2-1; D unclear. This TCR was sampled from a man aged 25-45 years in good health. The sequencing input was naive CD4+ T cells from blood. CDR3 nucleotides: TGTGCCATCAGTGCGAACGGTGCATCCTACAATGAGCAGTTCTTC. This translates into CAISANGASYNEQFF.